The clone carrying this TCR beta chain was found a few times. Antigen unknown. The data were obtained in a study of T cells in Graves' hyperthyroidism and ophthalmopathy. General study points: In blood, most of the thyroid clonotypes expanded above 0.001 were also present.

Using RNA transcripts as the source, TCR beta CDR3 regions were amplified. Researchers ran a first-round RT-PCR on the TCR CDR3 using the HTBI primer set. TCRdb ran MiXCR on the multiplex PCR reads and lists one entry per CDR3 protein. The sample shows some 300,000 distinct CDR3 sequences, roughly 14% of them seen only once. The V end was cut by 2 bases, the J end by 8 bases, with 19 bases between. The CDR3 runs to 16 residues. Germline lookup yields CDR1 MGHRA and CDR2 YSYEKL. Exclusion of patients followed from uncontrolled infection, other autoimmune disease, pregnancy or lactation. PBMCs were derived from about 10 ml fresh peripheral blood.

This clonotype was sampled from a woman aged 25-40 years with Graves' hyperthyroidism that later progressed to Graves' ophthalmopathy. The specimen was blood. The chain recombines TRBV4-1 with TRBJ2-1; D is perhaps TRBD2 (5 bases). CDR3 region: CASSQRSGDLIHEQFF. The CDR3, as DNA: TGCGCCAGCAGCCAACGAAGCGGTGACCTCATCCATGAGCAGTTCTTC.